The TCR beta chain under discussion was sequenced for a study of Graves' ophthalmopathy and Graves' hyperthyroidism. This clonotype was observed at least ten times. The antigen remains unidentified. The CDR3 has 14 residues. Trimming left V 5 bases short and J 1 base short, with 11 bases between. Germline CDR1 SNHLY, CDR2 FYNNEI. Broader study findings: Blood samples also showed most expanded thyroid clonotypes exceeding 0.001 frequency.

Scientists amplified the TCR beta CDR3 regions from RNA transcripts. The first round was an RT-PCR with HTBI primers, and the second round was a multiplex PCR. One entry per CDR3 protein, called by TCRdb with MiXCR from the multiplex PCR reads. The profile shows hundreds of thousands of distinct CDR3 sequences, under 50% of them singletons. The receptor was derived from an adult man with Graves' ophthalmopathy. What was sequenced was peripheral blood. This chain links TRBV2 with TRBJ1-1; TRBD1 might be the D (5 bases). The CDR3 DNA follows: TGTGCCAGCAGTCCCTCAGGGTGGAACACTGAAGCTTTCTTT. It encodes CASSPSGWNTEAFF.